These T cell receptor beta chains were read from a single sample in a study of blood T cell repertoires in COVID-19. Data came from immunoSEQ multiplex PCR; TCRdb stores just in-frame clones and leaves some out. The data show roughly 20,000 clones, around 80% seen once. Sample: peripheral blood. These receptors were collected from a man in his sixties with acute or convalescent COVID-19. The CDR3 runs from the conserved cysteine through the conserved F or W. The D gene is left open where the match is weak. Not every row has a clone size; where given, it reads once, few, many or a size class.

abundance	v_gene	j_gene	d_gene	CDR3nt	CDR3aa
once	TRBV6-5	TRBJ1-1	TRBD1	TGTGCCAGCAGTCCCCGCGGACAGGAGACTGAAGCTTTCTTT	CASSPRGQETEAFF
.	TRBV5-1	TRBJ2-3	TRBD1	TGCGCCAGCAGCTTGGTAGGGACAGGGGCTTATAGCACAGATACGCAGTATTTT	CASSLVGTGAYSTDTQYF
.	TRBV10-3	TRBJ1-2	TRBD1	TGTGCCATCAGTCCGGGACAGGGGAATGGCTACACCTTC	CAISPGQGNGYTF
.	TRBV25-1	TRBJ2-3	TRBD1	TGTGCCAGCAGTGCACTGACGCAGGGGGCCTTATTTACAGATACGCAGTATTTT	CASSALTQGALFTDTQYF
.	TRBV14	TRBJ1-1	.	TGTGCCAGCAGCCTTAATCCCCCTGAAGCTTTCTTT	CASSLNPPEAFF
.	TRBV2	TRBJ1-2	TRBD1	TGTGCCAGTAGACAGGGTTATAACTATGGCTACACCTTC	CASRQGYNYGYTF
.	TRBV28	TRBJ1-5	TRBD1	TGTGCCAGCCAGGGACAGAGTAATCAGCCCCAGCATTTT	CASQGQSNQPQHF
.	TRBV2	TRBJ2-7	TRBD2	TGTGCCAGCACAGCTGGGGGGGATTTAAACTCCTACGAGCAGTACTTC	CASTAGGDLNSYEQYF
few	TRBV2	TRBJ2-5	TRBD2	TGTGCCAGCAGTGAGGAAGAAAGCGGGGGGAATACAGGGACCCAGTACTTC	CASSEEESGGNTGTQYF
.	TRBV15	TRBJ1-1	.	TGTGCCACCAGCAGGGCGAGGCAGATGAACACTGAAGCTTTCTTT	CATSRARQMNTEAFF
.	TRBV5-1	TRBJ2-3	.	TGCGCCAGCAGCTCCCATAGTGGGGGGGGCCTAACAGATACGCAGTATTTT	CASSSHSGGGLTDTQYF
.	TRBV5-1	TRBJ1-2	TRBD1	TGCGCCAGCAGCTTGAATCCCGGACAGGGGACCGGTGGCTACACCTTC	CASSLNPGQGTGGYTF
.	TRBV10-3	TRBJ1-1	TRBD1	TGTGCCATCAGTGAGAGGGACAGGGTATCTGAAGCTTTCTTT	CAISERDRVSEAFF
.	TRBV10-3	TRBJ1-5	.	TGTGCCATCAAGGGGGTTGGGGGCAATCAGCCCCAGCATTTT	CAIKGVGGNQPQHF
.	TRBV5-8	TRBJ1-6	.	TGTGCCAGCAGCTGGGGGGGGCCGGGGAATTCACCCCTCCACTTT	CASSWGGPGNSPLHF
once	TRBV7-2	TRBJ2-7	.	TGTGCCAGCAGCTTAGGGCGGAGCCCCTACGAGCAGTACTTC	CASSLGRSPYEQYF
.	TRBV27	TRBJ1-1	.	TGTGCCAGCAGTTTTGACCCCTCTACTAAGAACACTGAAGCTTTCTTT	CASSFDPSTKNTEAFF
.	TRBV20-1	TRBJ1-1	.	TGCAGTGTAGCGGGGCTATCTGAAGCTTTCTTT	CSVAGLSEAFF
.	TRBV28	TRBJ1-2	.	TGTGCCAGCAGTCCCCTGACAGGAGTCTATGGCTACACCTTC	CASSPLTGVYGYTF
.	TRBV24-1	TRBJ2-6	TRBD1	TGTGCCACCAGTGAGGGCAGGGGGCCCGGGGGTGGGGCCAACGTCCTGACTTTC	CATSEGRGPGGGANVLTF
.	TRBV2	TRBJ1-1	.	TGTGCCAGCAGTGCCCACCTTTCTGAGGAGACTGAAGCTTTCTTT	CASSAHLSEETEAFF
few	TRBV24-1	TRBJ2-1	TRBD2	TGTGCCACCTCGGGACTAGCGGGGTCGGAGAATGAGCAGTTCTTC	CATSGLAGSENEQFF
.	TRBV18	TRBJ1-2	.	TGTGCCAGCTCACCAAATGTTCGGGGGGCTAGTGGCTACACCTTC	CASSPNVRGASGYTF
few	TRBV7-6	TRBJ1-2	.	TGTGCCACCCGGACCACCAGGGGCCCCTTAGGCTACACCTTC	CATRTTRGPLGYTF
.	TRBV4-2	TRBJ2-3	TRBD2	TGTGCCAGCAGCCAAGATGTTCCACTAGCGGGGCTTAAAGATACGCAGTATTTT	CASSQDVPLAGLKDTQYF
.	TRBV19	TRBJ1-3	.	TGTGCCAGTACTATGCATCGGAACACCATATATTTT	CASTMHRNTIYF
few	TRBV29-1	TRBJ2-1	TRBD1	TGCAGCGTACCCGGGACAGGGGGCTCTTACAATGAGCAGTTCTTC	CSVPGTGGSYNEQFF
few	TRBV6-5	TRBJ2-5	TRBD1	TGTGCCAGCACTATGACAGGGTTAGAGGTAGAGACCCAGTACTTC	CASTMTGLEVETQYF
.	TRBV6-5	TRBJ2-3	TRBD1	TGTGCCAGCAGTTCCGGGACAGGCCTTATCACAGATACGCAGTATTTT	CASSSGTGLITDTQYF
once	TRBV9	TRBJ2-1	TRBD2	TGTGCCAGCAGCGTAGCGGGGGGAACTAGCGGTGAGCAGTTCTTC	CASSVAGGTSGEQFF
.	TRBV10-2	TRBJ2-5	.	TGCGCCAGCAGTGTGGAGGTTAGGGTGACCCAGTACTTC	CASSVEVRVTQYF
.	TRBV19	TRBJ2-5	TRBD2	TGTGCCAGTAGACGACTAGCGGGGGGACAAGAGACCCAGTACTTC	CASRRLAGGQETQYF
.	TRBV27	TRBJ2-5	TRBD2	TGTGCCAGCAGTTCCTACGGGACTAGCGGTAACGCGCAGACCCAGTACTTC	CASSSYGTSGNAQTQYF
.	TRBV6-5	TRBJ1-1	.	TGTGCCAGCCTTCGTGTCAACACTGAAGCTTTCTTT	CASLRVNTEAFF
.	TRBV30	TRBJ1-4	TRBD1	TGTGCCTGGAGGGGACAGAATAATGAAAAACTGTTTTTT	CAWRGQNNEKLFF
.	TRBV30	TRBJ1-5	.	TGTGCCTGGAGTACAGGGATGAATCAGCCCCAGCATTTT	CAWSTGMNQPQHF
once	TRBV7-2	TRBJ2-1	TRBD1	TGTGCCAGCAGCTCGCAGGGGACAGGGACCCCCTACAATGAGCAGTTCTTC	CASSSQGTGTPYNEQFF
.	TRBV18	TRBJ1-1	TRBD1	TGTGCCAGCTCTCCGACAGGGGGAGAGACTGAAGCTTTCTTT	CASSPTGGETEAFF
.	TRBV9	TRBJ2-3	.	TGTGCCAGCAGCGTAGGGCCAGGGTCCCCCACAGATACGCAGTATTTT	CASSVGPGSPTDTQYF
.	TRBV7-9	TRBJ2-3	.	TGTGCCAGCAGCTTAGCGATTGCGGATACGCAGTATTTT	CASSLAIADTQYF
.	TRBV7-3	TRBJ2-7	TRBD2	TGTGCCAGCAGCTTAGGCGGGGGGGCCTCCTACGAGCAGTACTTC	CASSLGGGASYEQYF
few	TRBV14	TRBJ2-1	.	TGTGCCAGCAGCCAGGGGACATCACCCTACAATGAGCAGTTCTTC	CASSQGTSPYNEQFF
.	TRBV6-2/TRBV6-3	TRBJ2-1	TRBD2	TGTGCCAGCAGTATCAACTTAGCGGGTTACAATGAGCAGTTCTTC	CASSINLAGYNEQFF
.	TRBV7-2	TRBJ2-7	.	TGTGCCAGCAGCCGGGGGTCCATCGGGACCGAGCAGTACTTC	CASSRGSIGTEQYF
.	TRBV19	TRBJ1-5	.	TGTGCCAGTAGTATAGATCGGTCGGCAGGGGATGATCAGCCCCAGCATTTT	CASSIDRSAGDDQPQHF
.	TRBV5-1	TRBJ2-2	TRBD1	TGCGCCAGCAGCCCGGGACAGCTCAATGTCCGGGAGCTGTTTTTT	CASSPGQLNVRELFF
.	TRBV9	TRBJ2-2	.	TGTGCCAGCAGCGGACACAGGGATACCGGGGAGCTGTTTTTT	CASSGHRDTGELFF
.	TRBV29-1	TRBJ1-1	.	TGCAGCGTCGTGATTCAGGGGAACACTGAAGCTTTCTTT	CSVVIQGNTEAFF
.	TRBV5-1	TRBJ2-7	.	TGCGCCAGCAGCTTGGGAAACTGGGACAACTCCTACGAGCAGTACTTC	CASSLGNWDNSYEQYF
few	TRBV9	TRBJ2-4	TRBD2	TGTGCCAGCAGCGTAGCACCAGGCTCGGGGGGCATTCAGTACTTC	CASSVAPGSGGIQYF
.	TRBV7-9	TRBJ1-1	.	TGTGCCAGCAGCTTTAGCAGAGTGAACACTGAAGCTTTCTTT	CASSFSRVNTEAFF
.	TRBV9	TRBJ1-6	.	TGTGCCAGCAGCGATTCCAAGACAGGTTATTCACCCCTCCACTTT	CASSDSKTGYSPLHF
.	TRBV5-4	TRBJ2-5	TRBD1	TGTGCCAGCAGCCCCGGGACAGGGGTTTTGGAGACCCAGTACTTC	CASSPGTGVLETQYF
.	TRBV23-1	TRBJ2-1	.	TGCGCCAGCAGTCAGAATAGGAGGGGAGGGACAGGCCACAAAGTATGGTTCTTC	CASSQNRRGGTGHKVWFF
once	TRBV5-1	TRBJ2-2	.	TGCGCCAGCATAAGGGGCGGGGAGCTGTTTTTT	CASIRGGELFF
.	TRBV2	TRBJ1-2	.	TGTGCCAGCAGTGTAGAACAGGCCAACTATGGCTACACCTTC	CASSVEQANYGYTF
.	TRBV5-4	TRBJ1-2	TRBD1	TGTGCCAGCAGCTTGGACAGGGGGCTATTCCCTCGCTACACCTTC	CASSLDRGLFPRYTF
.	TRBV30	TRBJ2-7	TRBD1	TGTGCCTGGTCCCGGACAGGCCTCTACGAGCAGTACTTC	CAWSRTGLYEQYF
.	TRBV5-5	TRBJ2-2	.	TGTGCCAGCAGCTTGCTATGGGCAAACGGGGAGCTGTTTTTT	CASSLLWANGELFF